A single sample is the source of the 31 T cell receptor beta chains below, sequenced in a study of Ad26.COV2.S vaccination and SARS-CoV-2 variants. Treatment noted: 19 received Ad26.COV2.S at low or high dose, single or two shots; 5 received placebo; per-sample allocation not given. Following the first vaccine or placebo injection, samples were taken on day 63. Profiled with immunoSEQ multiplex PCR; TCRdb holds only in-frame clones, not every one. Of about 350,000 clones listed, 65% to 90% were seen once; the top ten hold about 10%. Source: peripheral blood, taken in a trial of Ad26.COV2.S vaccine versus placebo. These TCRs come from a person between 18 and 65 years old who received the Ad26.COV2.S COVID-19 vaccine or a placebo.

The V gene is TRBV11-2, the J gene TRBJ2-3; D not certain. This CDR3 contains 15 residues. CDR1 is SGHAT, CDR2 FQNNGV, per germline. V lost 2 bases and J 3 bases, leaving 12 bases between the germline ends. The CDR3 sequence is CASSLTNSGTDTQYF. The CDR3 coding sequence is TGTGCCAGCAGCTTAACGAATTCGGGTACAGATACGCAGTATTTT.

V gene TRBV3-1 (or the pseudogene TRBV3-2) combines with J gene TRBJ2-7; D is unresolved. The CDR3 totals 14 residues. Trimming pared 3 bases from V and 5 bases from J, leaving 14 bases between. Germline V gene sequence: CDR1 LGHDT, CDR2 YNNKEL (reference sequence). CDR3 sequence reads: CASSHGQPFHEQYF. In nucleotides, the CDR3 is TGTGCCAGCAGCCATGGGCAGCCGTTCCACGAGCAGTACTTC.

This clone was counted between two and nine times. The V and J genes are TRBV28 and TRBJ2-7, with 7 nucleotides matching TRBD1. V shed 3 bases and J 2 bases; nucleotides not matched to a gene: 10. The CDR3 has 16 amino acids. Germline-derived CDR1 and CDR2 are MDHEN and SYDVKM. CDR3 DNA sequence: TGTGCCAGCAGTTTTAAAATCACAGGGGCGCCCTACGAGCAGTACTTC. Its protein product is CASSFKITGAPYEQYF.

This rearrangement joins TRBV2 to TRBJ2-5; a possible D gene is TRBD2 (7 bases). Trimming removed 3 bases at V and 5 bases at J, with 13 bases between. The CDR3 sequence is 14 residues long. In germline, CDR1 is SNHLY, CDR2 FYNNEI. The CDR3 loop reads CASSDRGGRETQYF. The CDR3 nucleotides read TGTGCCAGCAGTGATAGGGGGGGGCGTGAGACCCAGTACTTC.

The chain uses TRBV28 and TRBJ2-1; D not certain. V was shortened by 4 bases and J by 5 bases, with 9 bases between the two germline ends. In germline, CDR1 is MDHEN, CDR2 SYDVKM. This CDR3 has 13 residues. The CDR3 sequence: CASSWVDDNEQFF. CDR3 DNA sequence: TGTGCCAGCAGTTGGGTTGACGACAATGAGCAGTTCTTC.

The chain joins TRBV28 to TRBJ2-1; 11 bases align to TRBD2. Germline lookup yields CDR1 MDHEN and CDR2 SYDVKM. After removal of 6 bases from V and 7 bases from J, the junction contained 8 bases not matched to a gene. The CDR3 has 15 residues. The CDR3 is CASSILAGDRNEQFF. CDR3 sequence (DNA): TGTGCCAGCAGCATACTAGCGGGAGACAGGAATGAGCAGTTCTTC.

V gene TRBV19 combines with J gene TRBJ1-6; D not certain. This CDR3 contains 13 residues. V dropped 5 bases and J dropped 10 bases, with 12 bases sitting between them. CDR1 and CDR2 (germline): LNHDA, SQIVND (reference sequence). The CDR3 region has the DNA TGTGCCAGTAGTGGCGCGGGTTCATCACCCCTCCACTTT. Translating it yields CASSGAGSSPLHF.

The V gene is TRBV28, the J gene TRBJ2-7; D gene uncertain. The germline V gene has CDR1 MDHEN and CDR2 SYDVKM. V was cut by 3 bases and J by 7 bases, with 10 bases left in between. The CDR3 runs to 12 residues. CDR3 coding DNA: TGTGCCAGCAGTTTCACCGTGCGGGAGCAGTACTTC. Residues: CASSFTVREQYF.

Notes on this clone: The same CDR3 can be traced to other DNA sequences in this sample. The chain employs TRBV6-1 and TRBJ1-5; D is uncertain. The CDR3 is 13 residues long. Germline V CDR1 and CDR2: MNHNS, SASEGT. V lost 3 bases to trimming and J lost 4 bases, with 7 bases between them. CDR3 in amino acids: CASSETDNQPQHF. The DNA of the CDR3 is TGTGCCAGCAGTGAGACGGATAATCAGCCCCAGCATTTT.

The chain has TRBV4-3 and TRBJ2-1; D may be TRBD1 (6 bases). CDR1 is LGHNA and CDR2 is YSLEER in the germline V gene. V lost 2 bases to trimming and J lost 5 bases, with 19 bases between them. The CDR3 spans 17 residues. The CDR3 protein is CASSQYLTGLKNNEQFF. CDR3 DNA: TGCGCCAGCAGCCAATACCTGACAGGCCTCAAAAACAATGAGCAGTTCTTC.

The CDR3 nucleotides are TGTGCCACCAGCTCACGGGGTGAACTTGCGGACACTGAAGCTTTCTTT. Translated, it gives CATSSRGELADTEAFF. V is TRBV15 and J is TRBJ1-1; no clear D gene. CDR1 and CDR2 from the germline V gene are LNHNV and YYDKDF (reference sequence). The CDR3 sequence is 16 residues long. Trimming stripped 5 bases from V and 3 bases from J, with 19 bases between.

The V call is TRBV4-3, the J call TRBJ2-7, with TRBD2 identical over 9 bases. The length of the CDR3 is 15 residues. CDR1 is LGHNA, CDR2 YSLEER, per germline. The V segment lost 4 bases and the J segment 4 bases; nucleotides outside the gene matches: 8. CDR3 sequence: CASSPSAGGTYEQYF. In DNA, the CDR3 is TGCGCCAGCAGCCCTTCTGCGGGGGGGACATACGAGCAGTACTTC.

The chain joins TRBV7-9 to TRBJ2-1; tentatively, D is TRBD1 (5 bases). Trimming left V 3 bases short and J 4 bases short, with 16 bases between. The CDR3 contains 16 residues. In germline, CDR1 is SEHNR, CDR2 FQNEAQ (reference sequence). As DNA, the CDR3 is TGTGCCAGCAGCTTCGAAGGGGTAGGGGCGTACAATGAGCAGTTCTTC. Its protein product is CASSFEGVGAYNEQFF. Based on the CDR3 plus reference TRBV7-9 and TRBJ2-1, the full variable domain is DTGVSQNPRHKITKRGQNVTFRCDPISEHNRLYWYRQTLGQGPEFLTYFQNEAQLEKSRLLSDRFSAERPKGSFSTLEIQRTEQGDSAMYLCASSFEGVGAYNEQFFGPGTRLTVL.

This rearrangement joins TRBV7-2 to TRBJ2-2; no definite D call. The CDR3 has 15 amino acids. Germline V gene sequence: CDR1 SGHTA, CDR2 FQGNSA. Trimming left V 1 base short and J 0 bases short, with 6 bases between. The CDR3 sequence is CASSLVFPNTGELFF. DNA for the CDR3: TGTGCCAGCAGCTTAGTCTTCCCGAACACCGGGGAGCTGTTTTTT.

The V call is TRBV7-8, the J call TRBJ1-6; D is unresolved. Germline CDR1 and CDR2: SGHVS and FQNEAQ. V gave up 3 bases and J gave up 8 bases, with 11 bases separating them. The CDR3 runs to 14 residues. CDR3 DNA: TGTGCCAGCAGCTTTCAAGTCGGGGATTCACCCCTCCACTTT. The encoded protein is CASSFQVGDSPLHF.

The V gene is TRBV27, the J gene TRBJ2-1; D is possibly TRBD1 (5 bases). This CDR3 is 15 amino acids long. Trimming stripped 7 bases from V and 3 bases from J, with 16 bases between. Per germline, CDR1 MNHEY and CDR2 SMNVEV (reference sequence). CDR3 protein: CASKDSFAIYNEQFF. CDR3 nucleotide sequence: TGTGCCAGCAAAGACAGCTTCGCGATCTACAATGAGCAGTTCTTC.

This clone was found once. The sample contains more than one DNA sequence encoding this CDR3. The chain combines TRBV28 with TRBJ1-3; D unresolved. V was pared by 3 bases and J by 0 bases, with 9 bases between. The CDR3 is 15 residues long. The germline CDR1 and CDR2 sequences are MDHEN and SYDVKM. This chain's CDR3 is CASSFQGGSGNTIYF. In nucleotides, the CDR3 is TGTGCCAGCAGTTTTCAAGGCGGCTCTGGAAACACCATATATTTT.

This rearrangement joins TRBV6-2 or TRBV6-3 to TRBJ1-2; D possibly corresponds to TRBD1 (6 bases). Per the germline V gene, CDR1 is MNHEY and CDR2 is SVGEGT. The CDR3 sequence is 16 residues long. The ends were cut back, 2 bases at V and 2 bases at J, with 15 bases in the middle. The CDR3 protein is CASSYGGTPLNYGYTF. CDR3 nucleotides: TGTGCCAGCAGTTACGGCGGGACACCTCTCAACTATGGCTACACCTTC.

The V and J genes are TRBV24-1 and TRBJ2-1; 7 bases are a match to TRBD2. Germline V gene data show CDR1 as KGHDR and CDR2 as SFDVKD. J lost 0 bases, V lost 6 bases, and 13 bases had no gene match. This CDR3 contains 18 residues. The CDR3 DNA reads as TGTGCCACCAGTAGCGGGAAGGGGTATTGGAGCTCCTACAATGAGCAGTTCTTC. It specifies CATSSGKGYWSSYNEQFF.

J is TRBJ1-2 and V is TRBV24-1; no firm D call. The germline CDR1 and CDR2 sequences are KGHDR and SFDVKD. V lost 0 bases, J lost 3 bases, and 10 bases lay in between. CDR3 length equals 15 residues. The CDR3 bases are TGTGCCACCAGTGATTTGTGGGAGGGAGACTATGGCTACACCTTC. Amino acid sequence: CATSDLWEGDYGYTF.

This chain links TRBV19 with TRBJ2-1; D not certain. V was trimmed by 7 bases and J by 1 base, leaving 11 bases between them. The CDR3 extends over 14 amino acids. Germline V gives CDR1 LNHDA, CDR2 SQIVND (reference sequence). The chain's CDR3 is CASMKRGSYNEQFF. CDR3 DNA sequence: TGTGCCAGTATGAAGCGTGGTTCCTACAATGAGCAGTTCTTC.

The chain recombines TRBV7-2 with TRBJ1-2, with D perhaps TRBD1 (5 bases). This CDR3 comprises 15 residues. CDR1 is SGHTA and CDR2 is FQGNSA in the germline V gene. Trimming took 0 bases from V and 5 from J, leaving 13 bases between them. In DNA, the CDR3 is TGTGCCAGCAGCTTAGCGGGAGGGGAGGGGTATGGCTACACCTTC. Amino acid sequence: CASSLAGGEGYGYTF. Using reference TRBV7-2 and TRBJ1-2 for the parts outside the CDR3, the full variable domain is GAGVSQSPSNKVTEKGKDVELRCDPISGHTALYWYRQSLGQGLEFLIYFQGNSAPDKSGLPSDRFSAERTGGSVSTLTIQRTQQEDSAVYLCASSLAGGEGYGYTFGSGTRLTVV.

The chain links TRBV28 to TRBJ2-2; weak D call: TRBD2 (5 bases). The CDR3 spans 16 residues. Looked up from germline, CDR1 is MDHEN and CDR2 is SYDVKM. V was cut by 6 bases and J by 1 base, with 15 bases left in between. The CDR3: CASSPGIRRNTGELFF. In nucleotides, the CDR3 is TGTGCCAGCAGCCCCGGGATCCGGCGGAACACCGGGGAGCTGTTTTTT.

This rearrangement joins TRBV6-2 or TRBV6-3 to TRBJ1-2; 7 positions agree with TRBD1. J lost 8 bases, V lost 2 bases, and 5 bases had no gene match. Germline values: CDR1 MNHEY, CDR2 SVGEGT. The length of the CDR3 is 13 residues. The CDR3: CASSYTTGNGYTF. CDR3 bases: TGTGCCAGCAGTTACACGACAGGGAACGGCTACACCTTC.

This chain uses TRBV27 with TRBJ1-3; D ambiguous. The CDR3 totals 14 residues. Germline CDR1 MNHEY, CDR2 SMNVEV (reference sequence). V shed 2 bases and J shed 4 bases, with 9 bases lying between them. CDR3 coding DNA: TGTGCCAGCAGTTTACAAAGGTGGGGAAACACCATATATTTT. It translates to CASSLQRWGNTIYF.

This sequence joins TRBV5-4 and TRBJ1-5; D remains unclear. The length of the CDR3 is 15 residues. V gave up 0 bases and J gave up 5 bases, with 12 bases separating them. The germline gives CDR1 SGHNT, CDR2 YYREEE (reference sequence). The CDR3 DNA follows: TGTGCCAGCAGCTTGGAGGCAGGCTTTGATCAGCCCCAGCATTTT. The encoded protein is CASSLEAGFDQPQHF.

V and J are TRBV19 and TRBJ2-7, with 8 bases aligning to TRBD2. The ends lost 10 bases at V and 5 bases at J; junction bases unmatched: 16. The CDR3 covers 15 residues. Germline V gene lookup returns CDR1 LNHDA and CDR2 SQIVND (reference sequence). The CDR3: CATRERGTGRDEQYF. The CDR3 DNA reads TGTGCCACCCGAGAAAGAGGGACCGGGAGGGACGAGCAGTACTTC.

Written as DNA, the CDR3 is TGTGCCAGCAGTTACGGGACAGGGGTGAGGTCCGGGGAGCTGTTTTTT. It is translated as CASSYGTGVRSGELFF. The chain has TRBV6-6 and TRBJ2-2; TRBD1 aligns across 10 bases. Looked up from germline, CDR1 is MNHNY and CDR2 is SVGAGI (reference sequence). V gave up 2 bases and J gave up 6 bases; unmatched junction bases: 6. CDR3 length: 16 amino acids.

The chain joins TRBV28 to TRBJ1-2, with a tentative D call TRBD1 (5 bases). V was pared by 6 bases and J by 5 bases, with 19 bases between. Germline V lookup: CDR1 MDHEN, CDR2 SYDVKM. This CDR3 region has 15 residues. The CDR3 reads CASSLPGLREYGYTF. The CDR3 DNA reads as TGTGCCAGCAGCCTCCCGGGGCTAAGGGAATATGGCTACACCTTC.

In regard to this clone: The junction departs from germline at one end; a sequencing error may be responsible. The V call is TRBV6-5, the J call TRBJ2-2, with 14 positions matching TRBD2. Germline CDR1 is MNHEY and CDR2 is SVGAGI. This CDR3 spans 15 amino acids. The CDR3 nucleotides are TGTGCCAGCAGTCTGACTAGCGGGAGGGCCGGAGAGCTGTTTTTT. Its protein is CASSLTSGRAGELFF.

The genes are TRBV28 and TRBJ2-1; 9 bases agree with TRBD2. CDR3 length equals 16 residues. CDR1 is MDHEN, CDR2 SYDVKM, per germline. After removal of 4 bases from V and 7 bases from J, the junction contained 11 bases not matched to a gene. The DNA of the CDR3 is TGTGCCAGCAGTTCCGGGGCGGGTAGCGGGGGAAATGAGCAGTTCTTC. Translated, it gives CASSSGAGSGGNEQFF.